This TCR beta chain comes out of a study of T cells after yellow fever vaccination (dated by TCRdb to 2018 to 2020). Broadly, across the study: The SMART-Seq v4 Ultra Low Input RNA kit was used to prepare libraries from fractions with low cell numbers. To track T-cell clones before and after primary and booster YFV17D yellow fever vaccination, bulk TCR alpha and beta repertoires were sequenced longitudinally. Two healthy male donors, one aged 18 to 29 and one aged 30 to 40 years, were included in the cohort. Blood was collected at multiple timepoints before and after primary and secondary immunization, and bulk PBMC replicates and cell subsets were isolated. General study outcomes and caveats: Because abundant contaminating clonotypes from the bulk population could be contained in FACS-sorted repertoires, computational filtering was required. Compared with the primary T-cell response, the secondary T-cell response was faster but weaker, reaching its peak on day 5 rather than on day 15. Most clones expanded after primary vaccination (around 96% of CD4 and roughly 91% of CD8) were re-detected after the booster, suggesting that broad memory maintenance occurred. The study included only two donors, which limits how far the findings can be generalized. A small fraction of clonotypes showed up in both the CD4 and CD8 compartments, probably as a result of convergent recombination.

TCR cDNA was made using 5'RACE template switching, a step that added a universal primer site and unique molecular identifiers. cDNA synthesis was primed from both the TCR alpha and TCR beta constant segments. Library amplification used two PCR steps, and the second PCR step added sample barcodes and sequencing adapters. Sequencing of the libraries was done on either Illumina HiSeq 2500 (2x100 bp) or NovaSeq (2x150 bp). Regarding the original processing steps: MIGEC handled demultiplexing of reads and collapsing into UMI consensus sequences, while MiXCR performed V(D)J alignment. Vaccine-responding clonotypes were identified with edgeR using replicate PBMC samples, with FDR below 0.01 and a log2 fold change above 5 up to day 15 being required. CD4 or CD8 identity was assigned to each bulk clonotype according to whether the clonotype was present at higher abundance in the sequenced CD4 repertoire or the sequenced CD8 repertoire. The public reads were run again by TCRdb, first through fastp at Q25 and then through MiXCR, and only productive beta chains were kept. Rows are unified per CDR3 protein, each entry keeping the most common DNA and genes. The V and J calls and clone size are TCRdb's, not the authors'. Recorded for this sample are about 500,000 distinct CDR3 sequences; around 17% of them occurred a single time. The top ten clones comprise 17% of the sample.

In this sample, this clonotype turned up a few times. Its antigen target is currently unknown. No much larger clonotype is one base removed from it; base qualities were not supplied. The CDR3, cysteine through phenylalanine, is 15 amino acids long. Left in the record is the CDR3 DNA by itself, 45 bases read in frame from the first base. Relative to germline, V is 0 bases shorter and J is 7 bases shorter, with 13 bases between their ends. CDR1 and CDR2 (DFQATT, SNEGSKA) derive from the germline V gene (reference sequence). Taken with the paper, the label for treatment or condition translates to: live attenuated yellow fever vaccine strain. At every blood-draw timepoint, two biological replicates of bulk PBMCs were collected. PBMCs were isolated from peripheral blood using a standard Ficoll-Paque protocol. TriZol was used to extract RNA from bulk PBMCs, CD4 and CD8 fractions, and dextramer-positive and dextramer-negative fractions.

The chain was built from TRBV20-1 and TRBJ1-6; the D gene is perhaps TRBD1, from 6 matching bases. The TCR originated in a man between 18 and 29 years old who received the YFV17D yellow fever vaccine. Source: PBMCs, taken 5 to 6 days after the first yellow fever vaccination. The CDR3 in this case is CSARDPGRGNSPLHF. The DNA sequence reads TGCAGTGCTAGAGATCCCGGCAGGGGCAATTCACCCCTCCACTTT.